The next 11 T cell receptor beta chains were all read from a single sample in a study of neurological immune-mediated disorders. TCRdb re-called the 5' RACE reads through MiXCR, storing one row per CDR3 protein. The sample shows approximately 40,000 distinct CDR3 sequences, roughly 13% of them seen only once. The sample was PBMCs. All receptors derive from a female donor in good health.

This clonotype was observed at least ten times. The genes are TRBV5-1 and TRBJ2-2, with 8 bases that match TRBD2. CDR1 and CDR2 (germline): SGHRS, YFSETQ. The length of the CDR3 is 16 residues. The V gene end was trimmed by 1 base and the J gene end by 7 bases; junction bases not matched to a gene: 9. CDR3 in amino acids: CASSLTAGVPSGELFF. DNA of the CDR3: TGCGCCAGCAGCTTGACAGCGGGGGTCCCCAGCGGGGAGCTGTTTTTT.

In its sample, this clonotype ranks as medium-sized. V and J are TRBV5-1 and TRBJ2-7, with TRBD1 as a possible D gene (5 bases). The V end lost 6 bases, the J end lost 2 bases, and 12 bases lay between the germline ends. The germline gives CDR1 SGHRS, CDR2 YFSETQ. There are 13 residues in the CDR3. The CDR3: CASKSGLTYEQYF. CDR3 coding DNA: TGCGCCAGCAAGTCAGGGCTAACCTACGAGCAGTACTTC.

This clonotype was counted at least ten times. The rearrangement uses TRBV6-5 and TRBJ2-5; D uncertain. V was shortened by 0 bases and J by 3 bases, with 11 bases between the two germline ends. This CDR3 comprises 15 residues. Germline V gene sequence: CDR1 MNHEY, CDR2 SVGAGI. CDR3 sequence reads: CASSYSFWEKETQYF. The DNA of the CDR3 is TGTGCCAGCAGTTACTCGTTCTGGGAAAAAGAGACCCAGTACTTC.

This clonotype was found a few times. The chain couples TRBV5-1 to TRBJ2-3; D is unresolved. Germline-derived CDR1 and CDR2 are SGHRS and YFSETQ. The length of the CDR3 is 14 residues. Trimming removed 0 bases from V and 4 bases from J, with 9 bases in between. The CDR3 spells CASSLEQYADTQYF. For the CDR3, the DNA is TGCGCCAGCAGCTTGGAGCAGTATGCAGATACGCAGTATTTT. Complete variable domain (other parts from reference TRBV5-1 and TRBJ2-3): KAGVTQTPRYLIKTRGQQVTLSCSPISGHRSVSWYQQTPGQGLQFLFEYFSETQRNKGNFPGRFSGRQFSNSRSEMNVSTLELGDSALYLCASSLEQYADTQYFGPGTRLTVL.

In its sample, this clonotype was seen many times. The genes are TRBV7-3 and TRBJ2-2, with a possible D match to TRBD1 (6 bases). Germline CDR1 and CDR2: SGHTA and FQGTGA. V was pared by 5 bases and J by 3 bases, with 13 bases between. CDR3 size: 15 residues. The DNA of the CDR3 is TGTGCCAGCAGCCTGGGGGCTTGGGACACCGGGGAGCTGTTTTTT. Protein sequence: CASSLGAWDTGELFF.

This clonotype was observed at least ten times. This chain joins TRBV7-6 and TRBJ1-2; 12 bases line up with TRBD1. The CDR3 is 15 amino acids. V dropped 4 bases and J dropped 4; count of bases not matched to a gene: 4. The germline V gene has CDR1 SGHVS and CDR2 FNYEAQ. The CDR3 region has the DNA TGTGCCAGCAGCTCGGGACAGGGGGCAAGCTATGGCTACACCTTC. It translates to CASSSGQGASYGYTF.

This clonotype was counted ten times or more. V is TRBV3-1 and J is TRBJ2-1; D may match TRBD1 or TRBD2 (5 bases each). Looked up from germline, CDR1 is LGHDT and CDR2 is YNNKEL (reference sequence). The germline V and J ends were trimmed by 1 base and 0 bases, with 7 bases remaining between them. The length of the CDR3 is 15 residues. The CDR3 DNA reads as TGTGCCAGCAGCCAAGGAGGGGCCTCCTACAATGAGCAGTTCTTC. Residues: CASSQGGASYNEQFF.

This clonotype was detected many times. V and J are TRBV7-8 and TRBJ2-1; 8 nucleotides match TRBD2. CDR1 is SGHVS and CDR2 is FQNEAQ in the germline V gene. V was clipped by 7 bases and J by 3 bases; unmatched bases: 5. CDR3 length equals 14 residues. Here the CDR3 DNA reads TGTGCCAGCATCGGGCGGGAGGACTACAATGAGCAGTTCTTC. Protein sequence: CASIGREDYNEQFF.

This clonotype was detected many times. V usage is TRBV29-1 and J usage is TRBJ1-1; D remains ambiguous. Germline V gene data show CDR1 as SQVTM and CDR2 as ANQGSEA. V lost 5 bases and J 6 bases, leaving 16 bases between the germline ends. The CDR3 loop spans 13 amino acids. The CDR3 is CSVTRTQSAEAFF. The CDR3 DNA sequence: TGCAGCGTTACCCGGACTCAGAGCGCTGAAGCTTTCTTT.

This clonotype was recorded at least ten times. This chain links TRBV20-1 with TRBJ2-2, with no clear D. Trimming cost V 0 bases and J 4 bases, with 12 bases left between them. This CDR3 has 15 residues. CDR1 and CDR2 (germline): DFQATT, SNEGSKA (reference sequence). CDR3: CSAREMTGPTGELFF. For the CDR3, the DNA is TGCAGTGCTAGAGAAATGACCGGACCCACCGGGGAGCTGTTTTTT.

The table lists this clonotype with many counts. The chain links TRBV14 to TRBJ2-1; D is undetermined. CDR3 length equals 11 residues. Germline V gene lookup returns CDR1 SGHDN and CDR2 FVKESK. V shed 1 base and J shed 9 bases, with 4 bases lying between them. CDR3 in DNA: TGTGCCAGCAGCCAAGTAACTGAGCAGTTCTTC. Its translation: CASSQVTEQFF.